A single sample gave rise to the 21 T cell receptor beta chains below, sequenced in a study of T cells in Graves' hyperthyroidism and ophthalmopathy. The investigators amplified TCR beta CDR3 regions from RNA transcripts. The HTBI primer set was used in a first-round RT-PCR of the TCR CDR3. TCRdb re-called the multiplex PCR reads with MiXCR, one entry per CDR3 protein. The sample includes 800,000 or so distinct CDR3 sequences, 38% of them seen just once. The sequenced sample consisted of blood. Receptors originate from a man between 18 and 35 years old with Graves' hyperthyroidism.

V and J are TRBV7-2 and TRBJ2-7, with D possibly being TRBD2 (7 bases). V was trimmed by 5 bases and J by 3 bases, leaving 20 bases between them. Germline V lookup: CDR1 SGHTA, CDR2 FQGNSA. This CDR3 region has 16 residues. The CDR3 DNA is TGTGCCAGCAGCCAAGCGGTCCGGGGGGCGGGCTACGAGCAGTACTTC. This codes for CASSQAVRGAGYEQYF.

This rearrangement joins TRBV20-1 to TRBJ2-5, with 10 nucleotides matching TRBD2. The CDR3 is 16 amino acids. Germline V gene data show CDR1 as DFQATT and CDR2 as SNEGSKA (reference sequence). V shed 2 bases, J shed 6 bases, and the junction held 12 bases outside the gene matches. The CDR3 loop is CSARSLSGRRVQTQYF. CDR3 coding DNA: TGCAGTGCTAGATCACTTAGCGGGAGGAGGGTGCAGACCCAGTACTTC.

This clonotype was counted only a few times. The chain recombines TRBV4-3 with TRBJ1-4; 8 bases map to TRBD1. Trimming cost V 4 bases and J 3 bases; bases outside gene matches: 4. CDR1 is LGHNA and CDR2 is YSLEER in the germline V gene. The CDR3 totals 15 residues. This CDR3 is CASSRGTGPNEKLFF. Written as DNA, the CDR3 is TGCGCCAGCAGCCGGGGGACAGGTCCTAATGAAAAACTGTTTTTT.

The chain couples TRBV29-1 to TRBJ1-3; 9 bases fit TRBD1. The CDR3 sequence is 13 residues long. The V gene's germline CDR1 is SQVTM and CDR2 ANQGSEA. After removal of 6 bases from V and 4 bases from J, the junction contained 4 bases not matched to a gene. This chain's CDR3 is CSVAGTGGNTIYF. The DNA of the CDR3 is TGCAGCGTGGCCGGGACAGGGGGAAACACCATATATTTT.

This clonotype was picked up many times. This chain joins TRBV2 and TRBJ2-2; perhaps TRBD2 as D (6 bases). The CDR3 sequence is 14 residues long. V was trimmed by 8 bases and J by 5 bases, leaving 15 bases between them. Germline V gene data show CDR1 as SNHLY and CDR2 as FYNNEI. CDR3 coding DNA: TGTGCCAGCGGCTCGGGAGAGAGGACCGGGGAGCTGTTTTTT. This gives the protein CASGSGERTGELFF.

The sample holds many counts of this clonotype. This sequence joins TRBV7-9 and TRBJ1-3, with D perhaps matching TRBD1 (6 bases). Germline-derived CDR1 and CDR2 are SEHNR and FQNEAQ (reference sequence). This CDR3 has 14 residues. Deletions cut 4 bases from V and 8 bases from J, with 15 bases between. The CDR3 region is CASSSDRPGYTIYF. In nucleotides, the CDR3 is TGTGCCAGCAGCTCGGACAGACCAGGGTACACCATATATTTT.

This clonotype showed up just once. The chain combines TRBV11-2 with TRBJ2-2; tentative D call: TRBD2 (5 bases). V lost 5 bases and J lost 7, with 8 bases in between. Looked up from germline, CDR1 is SGHAT and CDR2 is FQNNGV. The CDR3 covers 12 residues. This chain's CDR3 is CASSVGIGELFF. The CDR3 bases are TGTGCCAGCAGCGTCGGGATCGGGGAGCTGTTTTTT.

The rearrangement joins TRBV5-1 to TRBJ2-7; tentatively, D is TRBD2 (7 bases). The germline V gene has CDR1 SGHRS and CDR2 YFSETQ. The CDR3 runs 14 residues. V was cut by 7 bases and J by 2 bases, with 16 bases left in between. CDR3 in DNA: TGCGCCAGCGGCCACGGCGGGGGCACCTACGAGCAGTACTTC. Translated, it gives CASGHGGGTYEQYF.

This chain connects TRBV5-1 to TRBJ1-1; 7 bases line up with TRBD1. This CDR3 has 15 amino acids. V shed 7 bases, J shed 0 bases, and the junction held 9 bases outside the gene matches. Germline assignment: CDR1 SGHRS and CDR2 YFSETQ. CDR3 sequence: CASATWDSMNTEAFF. CDR3 nucleotide sequence: TGCGCCAGCGCTACCTGGGACAGTATGAACACTGAAGCTTTCTTT.

The table lists this clonotype with a few counts. The chain has TRBV25-1 and TRBJ1-2; 10 positions agree with TRBD1. V lost 5 bases and J lost 1; bases outside the gene matches: 7. This CDR3 has 16 residues. In germline, CDR1 is MGHDK, CDR2 SYGVNS. CDR3 sequence (DNA): TGTGCCAGCAGTTTTCCCGGGACAGGGGATAACTATGGCTACACCTTC. This translates into CASSFPGTGDNYGYTF.

This clonotype showed up many times. The chain is built from TRBV5-5 and TRBJ1-6; D might be TRBD1 (5 bases). This CDR3 has 14 residues. Trimming took off 0 bases at V and 8 bases at J, with 9 bases between the two ends. Germline V lookup: CDR1 SGHKS, CDR2 YYEKEE (reference sequence). The DNA of the CDR3 is TGTGCCAGCAGCTTGGGACAGTCGTATTCACCCCTCCACTTT. Translation gives CASSLGQSYSPLHF.

Turning to this clonotype: A much bigger clone sits one base away, suggesting this may be a read error. The J gene is TRBJ2-5, the V gene TRBV7-2; weak D call: TRBD2 (5 bases). The CDR3 consists of 16 residues. Germline CDR1 SGHTA, CDR2 FQGNSA. The CDR3 nucleotides are TGTGTCAGCAGCTCCCCGGCGGACGGACTCTCAGAGACCCAGTACTTC. Protein product: CVSSSPADGLSETQYF.

The chain uses TRBV29-1 and TRBJ1-1; D ambiguous. Trimming removed 5 bases from V and 4 bases from J, with 11 bases in between. Germline V gene data show CDR1 as SQVTM and CDR2 as ANQGSEA. This CDR3 spans 12 amino acids. The chain's CDR3 is CSVIGVGTEAFF. CDR3 in DNA: TGCAGCGTTATTGGGGTGGGCACTGAAGCTTTCTTT.

The chain is built from TRBV6-1 and TRBJ2-2; D ambiguous. The germline V and J ends were trimmed by 5 bases and 5 bases, with 18 bases remaining between them. Germline CDR1 is MNHNS and CDR2 is SASEGT. The CDR3 has 16 residues. The CDR3 region is CASSYSRAVWTGELFF. CDR3 bases: TGTGCCAGCAGTTACAGTAGGGCCGTGTGGACCGGGGAGCTGTTTTTT.

The chain joins TRBV5-1 to TRBJ1-4, with TRBD1 identical over 8 bases. The V segment lost 0 bases and the J segment 0 bases; nucleotides outside the gene matches: 7. CDR3 length: 18 amino acids. Germline V gene lookup returns CDR1 SGHRS and CDR2 YFSETQ. The CDR3: CASSLAGGASATNEKLFF. The DNA of the CDR3 is TGCGCCAGCAGCTTGGCAGGGGGCGCGAGCGCAACTAATGAAAAACTGTTTTTT. The complete variable domain, with remaining parts taken from reference TRBV5-1 and TRBJ1-4, reads KAGVTQTPRYLIKTRGQQVTLSCSPISGHRSVSWYQQTPGQGLQFLFEYFSETQRNKGNFPGRFSGRQFSNSRSEMNVSTLELGDSALYLCASSLAGGASATNEKLFFGSGTQLSVL.

This clonotype has ten or more counts. J is TRBJ1-5 and V is TRBV7-9, with 7 bases lining up with TRBD1. The CDR3 has 17 amino acids. Trimming cost V 5 bases and J 1 base; bases outside gene matches: 11. Germline assignment: CDR1 SEHNR and CDR2 FQNEAQ (reference sequence). For the CDR3, the DNA is TGTGCCAGCAGCGCCAGTGACAGGGAAGGGAGCAATCAGCCCCAGCATTTT. It encodes CASSASDREGSNQPQHF.

V and J are TRBV24-1 and TRBJ2-5; tentatively, D is TRBD1 or TRBD2 (5 bases each). Per germline, CDR1 KGHDR and CDR2 SFDVKD. V was pared by 7 bases and J by 5 bases, with 13 bases between. The CDR3 sequence is 13 residues long. The CDR3 spells CATSLPGTETQYF. The CDR3 DNA reads as TGTGCCACCAGCTTACCAGGGACGGAGACCCAGTACTTC.

This clonotype was observed a handful of times. The chain links TRBV5-5 to TRBJ1-5; TRBD1 is a possible D gene (5 bases). Looked up from germline, CDR1 is SGHKS and CDR2 is YYEKEE (reference sequence). The CDR3 runs to 14 residues. Trimming removed 2 bases at V and 5 bases at J, with 11 bases between. CDR3 bases: TGTGCCAGCAGCTTCGAACTGGGGGATCAGCCCCAGCATTTT. Translation gives CASSFELGDQPQHF.

The chain combines TRBV10-2 with TRBJ2-7; 12 positions match TRBD1. This CDR3 is 15 amino acids long. V was pared by 8 bases and J by 4 bases, with 9 bases of the junction left unmatched. Germline lookup yields CDR1 WSHSY and CDR2 SAAADI. This CDR3 reads CASGSGTGGSYEQYF. CDR3 bases: TGCGCCAGCGGGTCCGGGACAGGGGGCTCGTACGAGCAGTACTTC.

J is TRBJ1-6 and V is TRBV5-6; 7 bases map to TRBD1. CDR3 length equals 16 residues. V dropped 2 bases and J dropped 6; count of bases not matched to a gene: 8. From germline, CDR1 is SGHDT and CDR2 YYEEEE. The CDR3 region is CASSFPRQGSNSPLHF. In nucleotides, the CDR3 is TGTGCCAGCAGCTTCCCTCGACAGGGATCTAATTCACCCCTCCACTTT. The whole variable domain, remainder taken from reference TRBV5-6 and TRBJ1-6, is DAGVTQSPTHLIKTRGQQVTLRCSPKSGHDTVSWYQQALGQGPQFIFQYYEEEERQRGNFPDRFSGHQFPNYSSELNVNALLLGDSALYLCASSFPRQGSNSPLHFGNGTRLTVT.

On this clonotype: The junction departs from the called germline gene at one end, perhaps through a read error. The CDR3 DNA is TGTGCCACCAGCAGAGAACAGGGAGGTGATGAAAAACCGTTTTTT. It is translated as CATSREQGGDEKPFF. V usage is TRBV15 and J usage is TRBJ1-4; weak D call: TRBD1 (6 bases). Germline V lookup: CDR1 LNHNV, CDR2 YYDKDF (reference sequence). This CDR3 comprises 15 residues.